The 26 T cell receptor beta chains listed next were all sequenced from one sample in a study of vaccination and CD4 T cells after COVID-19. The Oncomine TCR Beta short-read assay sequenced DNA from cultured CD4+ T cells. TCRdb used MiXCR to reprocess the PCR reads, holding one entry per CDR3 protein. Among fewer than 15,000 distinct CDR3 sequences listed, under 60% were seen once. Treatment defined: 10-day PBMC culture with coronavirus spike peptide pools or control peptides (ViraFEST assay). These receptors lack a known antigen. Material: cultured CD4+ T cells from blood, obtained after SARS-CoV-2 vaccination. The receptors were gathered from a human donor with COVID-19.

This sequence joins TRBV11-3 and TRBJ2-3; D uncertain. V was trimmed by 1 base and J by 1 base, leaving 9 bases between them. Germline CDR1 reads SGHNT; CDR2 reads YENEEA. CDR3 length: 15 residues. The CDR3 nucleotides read TGTGCCAGCAGCTTAGTGGTTGGCGGCACAGATACGCAGTATTTT. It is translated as CASSLVVGGTDTQYF.

The CDR3: CASRKRGGPETQYF. DNA for the CDR3: TGTGCCAGTAGAAAACGGGGGGGGCCGGAGACCCAGTACTTC. The chain uses TRBV19 and TRBJ2-5; 8 positions agree with TRBD2. This CDR3 has 14 residues. The germline gives CDR1 LNHDA, CDR2 SQIVND (reference sequence). V lost 6 bases and J lost 5; bases outside the gene matches: 8.

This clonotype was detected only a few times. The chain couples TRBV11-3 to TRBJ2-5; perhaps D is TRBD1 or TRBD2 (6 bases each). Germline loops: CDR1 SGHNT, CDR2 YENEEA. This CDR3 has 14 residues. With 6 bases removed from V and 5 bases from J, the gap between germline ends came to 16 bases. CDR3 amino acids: CASSRGGGLETQYF. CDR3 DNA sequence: TGTGCCAGCAGTCGAGGAGGGGGGTTGGAGACCCAGTACTTC.

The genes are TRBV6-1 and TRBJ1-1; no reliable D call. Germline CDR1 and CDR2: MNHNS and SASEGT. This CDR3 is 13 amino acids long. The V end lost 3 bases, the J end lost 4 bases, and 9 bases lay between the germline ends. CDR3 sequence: CASSDGLRTEAFF. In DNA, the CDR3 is TGTGCCAGCAGTGATGGGTTGCGCACTGAAGCTTTCTTT.

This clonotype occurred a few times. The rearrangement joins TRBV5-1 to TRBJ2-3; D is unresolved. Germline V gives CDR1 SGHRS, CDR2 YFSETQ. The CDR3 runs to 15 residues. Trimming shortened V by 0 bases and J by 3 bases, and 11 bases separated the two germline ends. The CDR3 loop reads CASSLVIARTDTQYF. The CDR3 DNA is TGCGCCAGCAGCTTGGTAATAGCTCGAACAGATACGCAGTATTTT.

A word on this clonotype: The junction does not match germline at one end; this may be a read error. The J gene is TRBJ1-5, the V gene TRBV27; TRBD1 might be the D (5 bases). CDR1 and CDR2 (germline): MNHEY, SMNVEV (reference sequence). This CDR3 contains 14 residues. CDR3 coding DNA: TGTACCAGCAGAGTTTCCTGGGGGAATCAGCCCCAGCATTTT. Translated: CTSRVSWGNQPQHF.

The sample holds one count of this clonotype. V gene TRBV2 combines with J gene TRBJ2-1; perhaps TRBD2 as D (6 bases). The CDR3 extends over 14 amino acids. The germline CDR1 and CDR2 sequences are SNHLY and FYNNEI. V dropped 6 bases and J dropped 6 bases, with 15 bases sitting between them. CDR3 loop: CASRGTSAANEQFF. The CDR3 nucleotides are TGTGCCAGCAGGGGGACTTCGGCGGCCAATGAGCAGTTCTTC.

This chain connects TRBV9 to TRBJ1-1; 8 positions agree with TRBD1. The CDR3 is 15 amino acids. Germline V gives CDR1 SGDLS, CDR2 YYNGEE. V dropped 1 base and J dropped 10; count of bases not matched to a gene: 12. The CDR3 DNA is TGTGCCAGCAGCGTAACCAGTAATCAGGGGGCAGGAGCTTTCTTT. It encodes CASSVTSNQGAGAFF.

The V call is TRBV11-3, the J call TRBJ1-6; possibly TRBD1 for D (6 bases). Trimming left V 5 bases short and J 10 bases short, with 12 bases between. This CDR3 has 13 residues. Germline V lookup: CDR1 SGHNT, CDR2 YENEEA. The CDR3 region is CASSLTGLSPLHF. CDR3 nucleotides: TGTGCCAGCAGCCTCACAGGGCTCTCACCCCTCCACTTT.

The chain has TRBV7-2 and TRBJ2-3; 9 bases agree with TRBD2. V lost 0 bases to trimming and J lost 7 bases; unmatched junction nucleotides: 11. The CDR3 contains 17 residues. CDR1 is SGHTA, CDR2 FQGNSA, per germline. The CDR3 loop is CASSLAGGGGAPYTQYF. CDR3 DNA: TGTGCCAGCAGCTTAGCCGGTGGCGGGGGGGCCCCTTATACGCAGTATTTT.

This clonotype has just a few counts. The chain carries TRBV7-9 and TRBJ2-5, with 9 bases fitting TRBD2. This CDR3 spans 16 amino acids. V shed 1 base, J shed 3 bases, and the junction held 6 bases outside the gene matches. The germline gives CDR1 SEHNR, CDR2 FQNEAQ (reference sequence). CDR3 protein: CASSLDGGGVKETQYF. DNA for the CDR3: TGTGCCAGCAGCTTAGACGGCGGGGGGGTAAAAGAGACCCAGTACTTC.

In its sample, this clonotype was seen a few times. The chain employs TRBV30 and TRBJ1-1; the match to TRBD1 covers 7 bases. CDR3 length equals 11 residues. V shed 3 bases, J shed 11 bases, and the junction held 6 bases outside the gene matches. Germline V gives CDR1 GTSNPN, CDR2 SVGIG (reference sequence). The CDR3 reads CAWRYLRGAFF. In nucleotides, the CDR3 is TGTGCCTGGAGGTATCTCAGGGGGGCTTTCTTT.

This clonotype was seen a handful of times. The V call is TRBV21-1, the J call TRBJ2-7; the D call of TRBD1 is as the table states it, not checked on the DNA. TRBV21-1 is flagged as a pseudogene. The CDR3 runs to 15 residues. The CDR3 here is CASSSRTSSSYEQYF. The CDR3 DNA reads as TGTGCCAGCAGCTCTCGGACAAGCAGCTCCTACGAGCAGTACTTC.

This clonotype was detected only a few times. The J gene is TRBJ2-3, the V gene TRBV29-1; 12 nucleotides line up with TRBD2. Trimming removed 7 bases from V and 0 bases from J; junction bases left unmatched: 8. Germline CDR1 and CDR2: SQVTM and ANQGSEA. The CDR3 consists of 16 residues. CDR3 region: CSAAGTSGGSTDTQYF. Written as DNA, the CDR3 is TGCAGCGCCGCCGGTACTAGCGGGGGGAGCACAGATACGCAGTATTTT.

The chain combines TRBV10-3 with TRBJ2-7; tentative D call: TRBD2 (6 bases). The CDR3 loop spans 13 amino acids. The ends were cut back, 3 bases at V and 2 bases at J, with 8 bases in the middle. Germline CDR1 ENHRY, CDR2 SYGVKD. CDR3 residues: CAISDGGTYEQYF. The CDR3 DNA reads TGTGCCATCAGTGATGGGGGGACCTACGAGCAGTACTTC.

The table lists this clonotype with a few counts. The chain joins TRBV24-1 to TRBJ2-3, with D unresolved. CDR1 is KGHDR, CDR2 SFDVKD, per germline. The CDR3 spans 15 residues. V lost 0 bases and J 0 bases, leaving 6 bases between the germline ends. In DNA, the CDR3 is TGTGCCACCAGTGATTTGGCCACTAGCACAGATACGCAGTATTTT. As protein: CATSDLATSTDTQYF.

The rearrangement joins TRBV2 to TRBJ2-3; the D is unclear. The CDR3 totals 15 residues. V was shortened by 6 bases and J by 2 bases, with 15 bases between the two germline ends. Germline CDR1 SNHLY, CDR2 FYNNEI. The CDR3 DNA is TGTGCCAGCAGGTCAAGGGAAGGGTACACAGATACGCAGTATTTT. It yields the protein CASRSREGYTDTQYF.

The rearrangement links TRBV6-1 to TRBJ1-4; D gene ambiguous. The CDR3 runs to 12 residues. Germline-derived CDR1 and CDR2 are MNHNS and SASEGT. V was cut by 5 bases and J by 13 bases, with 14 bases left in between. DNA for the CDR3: TGTGCCAGCAGTCCAAGTCTTGGGAGACTGTTTTTT. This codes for CASSPSLGRLFF.

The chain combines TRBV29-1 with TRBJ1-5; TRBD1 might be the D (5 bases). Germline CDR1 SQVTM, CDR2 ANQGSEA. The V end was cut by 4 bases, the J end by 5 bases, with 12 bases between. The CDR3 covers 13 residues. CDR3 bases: TGCAGCGTTGCCAGGGATTATGATCAGCCCCAGCATTTT. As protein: CSVARDYDQPQHF.

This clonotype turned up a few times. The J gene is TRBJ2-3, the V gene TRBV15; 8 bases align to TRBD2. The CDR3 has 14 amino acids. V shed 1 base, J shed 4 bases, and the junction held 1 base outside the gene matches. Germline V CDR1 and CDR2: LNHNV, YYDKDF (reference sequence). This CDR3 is CATSRVGGADTQYF. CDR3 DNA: TGTGCCACCAGCAGAGTCGGGGGGGCAGATACGCAGTATTTT.

DNA of the CDR3: TGTGCCATCAATACCAAGGGGTCCGAAGAGACCCAGTACTTC. This encodes CAINTKGSEETQYF. J is TRBJ2-5 and V is TRBV10-3; possible D gene TRBD1, 5 bases. This CDR3 comprises 14 residues. In germline, CDR1 is ENHRY, CDR2 SYGVKD. Between the trimmed V and J ends, which lost 7 bases and 3 bases, there was a span of 15 bases.

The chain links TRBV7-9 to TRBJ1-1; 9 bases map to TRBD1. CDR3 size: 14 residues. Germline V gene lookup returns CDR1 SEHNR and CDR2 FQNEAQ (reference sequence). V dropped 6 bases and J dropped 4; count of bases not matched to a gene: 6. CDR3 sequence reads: CASSPGTGTTEAFF. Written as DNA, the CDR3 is TGTGCCAGCAGTCCCGGGACAGGGACCACTGAAGCTTTCTTT.

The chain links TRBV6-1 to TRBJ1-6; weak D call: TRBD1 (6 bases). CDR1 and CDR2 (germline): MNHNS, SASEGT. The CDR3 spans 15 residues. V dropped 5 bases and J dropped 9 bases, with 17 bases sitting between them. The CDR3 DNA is TGTGCCAGCAGTCGGACAGCCGCTGATAGTTCACCCCTCCACTTT. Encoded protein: CASSRTAADSSPLHF.

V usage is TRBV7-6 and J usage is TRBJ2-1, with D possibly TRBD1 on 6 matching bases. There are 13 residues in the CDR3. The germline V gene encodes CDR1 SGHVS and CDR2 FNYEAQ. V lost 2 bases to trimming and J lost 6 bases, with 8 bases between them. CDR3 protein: CASSLSGVNEQFF. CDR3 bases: TGTGCCAGCAGCTTATCAGGGGTCAATGAGCAGTTCTTC.

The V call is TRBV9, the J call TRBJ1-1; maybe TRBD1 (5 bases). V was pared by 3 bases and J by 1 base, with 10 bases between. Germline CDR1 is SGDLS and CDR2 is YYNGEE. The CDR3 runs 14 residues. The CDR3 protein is CASSANQGNTEAFF. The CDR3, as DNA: TGTGCCAGCAGCGCCAACCAGGGGAACACTGAAGCTTTCTTT.

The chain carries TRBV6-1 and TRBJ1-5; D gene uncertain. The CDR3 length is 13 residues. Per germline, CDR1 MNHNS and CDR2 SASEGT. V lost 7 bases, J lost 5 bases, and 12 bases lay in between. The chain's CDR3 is CASTWTGDQPQHF. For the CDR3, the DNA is TGTGCCAGCACCTGGACGGGCGATCAGCCCCAGCATTTT.